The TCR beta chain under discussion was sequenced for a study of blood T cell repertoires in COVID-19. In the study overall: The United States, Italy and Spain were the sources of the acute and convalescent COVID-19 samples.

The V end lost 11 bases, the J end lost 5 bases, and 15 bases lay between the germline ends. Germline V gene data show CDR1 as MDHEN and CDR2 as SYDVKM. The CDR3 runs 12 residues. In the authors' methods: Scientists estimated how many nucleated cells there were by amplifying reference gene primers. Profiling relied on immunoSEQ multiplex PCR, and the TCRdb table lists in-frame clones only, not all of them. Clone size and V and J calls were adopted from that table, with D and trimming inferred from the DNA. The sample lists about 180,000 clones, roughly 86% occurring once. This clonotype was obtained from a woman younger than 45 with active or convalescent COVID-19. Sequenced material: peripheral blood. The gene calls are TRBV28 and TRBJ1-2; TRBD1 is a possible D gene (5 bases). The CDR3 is CAAKRGGYGYTF. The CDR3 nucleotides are TGTGCCGCGAAGAGGGGAGGTTATGGCTACACCTTC.